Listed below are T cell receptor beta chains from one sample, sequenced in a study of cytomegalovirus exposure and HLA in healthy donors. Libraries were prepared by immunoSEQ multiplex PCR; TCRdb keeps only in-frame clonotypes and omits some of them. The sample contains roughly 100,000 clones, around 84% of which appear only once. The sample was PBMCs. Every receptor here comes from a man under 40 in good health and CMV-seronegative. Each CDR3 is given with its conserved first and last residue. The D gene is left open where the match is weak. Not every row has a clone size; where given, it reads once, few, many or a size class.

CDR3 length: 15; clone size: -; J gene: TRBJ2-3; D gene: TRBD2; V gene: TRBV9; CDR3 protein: CASSATSGGTDTQYF; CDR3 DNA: TGTGCCAGCAGCGCAACTAGCGGGGGCACAGATACGCAGTATTTT
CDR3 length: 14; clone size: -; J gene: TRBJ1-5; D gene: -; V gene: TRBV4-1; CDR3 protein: CASKAQGLDQPQHF; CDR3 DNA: TGCGCCAGCAAGGCTCAGGGTCTGGATCAGCCCCAGCATTTT
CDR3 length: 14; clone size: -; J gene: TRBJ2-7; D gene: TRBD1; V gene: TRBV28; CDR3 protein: CASSFPGQGYEQYF; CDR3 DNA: TGTGCCAGCAGTTTTCCGGGACAGGGCTACGAGCAGTACTTC
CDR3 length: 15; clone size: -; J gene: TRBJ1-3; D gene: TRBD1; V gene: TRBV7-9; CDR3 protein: CASSLVPDRGVTIYF; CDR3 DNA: TGTGCCAGCAGCTTAGTTCCGGACAGGGGTGTCACCATATATTTT
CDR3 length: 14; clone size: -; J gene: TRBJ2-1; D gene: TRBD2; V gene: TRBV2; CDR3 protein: CASLYPSGMYEQFF; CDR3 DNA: TGTGCCAGCTTGTATCCTAGCGGGATGTATGAGCAGTTCTTC
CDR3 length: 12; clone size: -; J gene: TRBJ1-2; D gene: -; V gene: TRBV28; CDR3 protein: CASSRQDYGYTF; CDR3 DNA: TGTGCCAGCAGCAGACAGGACTATGGCTACACCTTC
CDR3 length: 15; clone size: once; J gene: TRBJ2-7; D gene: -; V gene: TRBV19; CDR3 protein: CASSISGNSGYEQYF; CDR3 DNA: TGTGCCAGTAGTATAAGCGGCAACTCCGGCTACGAGCAGTACTTC
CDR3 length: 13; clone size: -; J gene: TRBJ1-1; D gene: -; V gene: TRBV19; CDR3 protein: CASSIFPTTEAFF; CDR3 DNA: TGTGCCAGTAGTATCTTCCCTACCACTGAAGCTTTCTTT
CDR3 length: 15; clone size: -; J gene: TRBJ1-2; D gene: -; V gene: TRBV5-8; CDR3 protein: CASSLARAWSYGYTF; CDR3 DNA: TGTGCCAGCAGCTTGGCCAGGGCCTGGAGCTATGGCTACACCTTC
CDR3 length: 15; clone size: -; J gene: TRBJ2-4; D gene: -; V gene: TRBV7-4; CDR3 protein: CASSLIPERAILQYF; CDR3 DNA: TGTGCCAGCAGCTTGATCCCTGAGAGGGCGATCCTTCAGTACTTC
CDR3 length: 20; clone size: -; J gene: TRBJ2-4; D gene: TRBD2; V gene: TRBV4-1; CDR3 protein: CASSQDRTSGELLAKNIQYF; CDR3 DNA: TGCGCCAGCAGCCAAGATAGGACTAGCGGGGAATTACTAGCCAAAAACATTCAGTACTTC
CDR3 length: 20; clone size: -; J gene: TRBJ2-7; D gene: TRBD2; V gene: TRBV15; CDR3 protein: CATSRDRLGLAGGGSYEQYF; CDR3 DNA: TGTGCCACCAGCAGAGACCGCCTGGGACTAGCGGGAGGGGGCTCCTACGAGCAGTACTTC
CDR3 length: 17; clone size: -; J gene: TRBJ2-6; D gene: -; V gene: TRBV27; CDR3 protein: CASSHSQGYSGANVLTF; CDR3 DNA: TGTGCCAGCAGTCATAGCCAGGGTTACTCTGGGGCCAACGTCCTGACTTTC
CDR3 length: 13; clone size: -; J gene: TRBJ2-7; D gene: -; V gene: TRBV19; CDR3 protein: CASSIGESYEQYF; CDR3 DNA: TGTGCCAGTAGTATTGGGGAGTCCTACGAGCAGTACTTC
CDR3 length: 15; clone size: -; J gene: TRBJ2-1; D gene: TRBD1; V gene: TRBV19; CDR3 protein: CASSMIGQGGDEQFF; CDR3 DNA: TGTGCCAGTAGTATGATCGGACAGGGTGGAGATGAGCAGTTCTTC
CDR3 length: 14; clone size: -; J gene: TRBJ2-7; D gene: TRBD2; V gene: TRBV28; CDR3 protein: CASGVYQRDYEQYF; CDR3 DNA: TGTGCCAGCGGGGTCTACCAGCGGGACTACGAGCAGTACTTC
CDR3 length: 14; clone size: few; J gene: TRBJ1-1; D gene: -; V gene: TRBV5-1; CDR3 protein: CASSLGQMNTEAFF; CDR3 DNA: TGCGCCAGCAGCTTGGGACAGATGAACACTGAAGCTTTCTTT
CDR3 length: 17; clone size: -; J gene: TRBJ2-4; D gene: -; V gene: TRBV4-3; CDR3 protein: CASSQGSGSRVGNIQYF; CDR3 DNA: TGCGCCAGCAGCCAAGGATCGGGGTCAAGGGTCGGGAACATTCAGTACTTC
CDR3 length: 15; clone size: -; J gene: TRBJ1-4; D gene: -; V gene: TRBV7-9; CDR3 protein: CASSLGQATNEKLFF; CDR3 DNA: TGTGCCAGCAGCTTAGGACAGGCAACTAATGAAAAACTGTTTTTT
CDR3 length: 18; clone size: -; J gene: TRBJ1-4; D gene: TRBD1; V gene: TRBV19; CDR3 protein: CASSGTGGGGNRNEKLFF; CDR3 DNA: TGTGCCAGTAGTGGTACAGGGGGCGGAGGGAATCGGAATGAAAAACTGTTTTTT
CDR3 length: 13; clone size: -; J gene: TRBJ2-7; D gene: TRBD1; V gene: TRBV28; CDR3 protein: CASGRTGPYEQYF; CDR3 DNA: TGTGCCAGCGGAAGGACAGGGCCCTACGAGCAGTACTTC
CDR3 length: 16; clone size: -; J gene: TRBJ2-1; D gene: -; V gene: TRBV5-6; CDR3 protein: CASSLVAEPSVNEQFF; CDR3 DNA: TGTGCCAGCAGCTTAGTAGCGGAGCCGTCGGTGAATGAGCAGTTCTTC
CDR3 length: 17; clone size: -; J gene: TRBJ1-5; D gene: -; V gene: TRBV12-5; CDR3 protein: CASGLLTPGPPEGNQHF; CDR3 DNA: TGTGCTAGTGGTTTGCTGACCCCCGGGCCCCCGGAGGGTAACCAGCATTTT
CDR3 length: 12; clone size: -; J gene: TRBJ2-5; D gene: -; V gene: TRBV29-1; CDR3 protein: CSVEQYQETQYF; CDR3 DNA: TGCAGCGTTGAACAGTACCAAGAGACCCAGTACTTC
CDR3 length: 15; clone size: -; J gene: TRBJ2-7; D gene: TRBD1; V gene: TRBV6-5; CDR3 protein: CASSYSVRGLYEQYF; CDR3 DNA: TGTGCCAGCAGTTACTCGGTCAGGGGGCTCTACGAGCAGTACTTC
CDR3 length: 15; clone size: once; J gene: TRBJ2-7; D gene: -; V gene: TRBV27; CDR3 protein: CASKRRGPGSYEQYF; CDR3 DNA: TGTGCCAGCAAACGGCGGGGGCCGGGGTCCTACGAGCAGTACTTC
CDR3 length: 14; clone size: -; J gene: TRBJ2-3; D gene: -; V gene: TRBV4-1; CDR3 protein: CASSQQGKADTQYF; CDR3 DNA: TGCGCCAGCAGCCAACAGGGGAAGGCAGATACGCAGTATTTT
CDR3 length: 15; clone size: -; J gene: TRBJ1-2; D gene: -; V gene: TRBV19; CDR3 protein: CASRTGLQANYGYTF; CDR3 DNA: TGTGCCAGTAGGACAGGCCTTCAAGCTAACTATGGCTACACCTTC
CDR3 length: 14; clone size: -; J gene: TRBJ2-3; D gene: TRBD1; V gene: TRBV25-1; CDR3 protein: CASSATGGTDTQYF; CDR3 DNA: TGTGCCAGCAGTGCGACAGGGGGCACAGATACGCAGTATTTT
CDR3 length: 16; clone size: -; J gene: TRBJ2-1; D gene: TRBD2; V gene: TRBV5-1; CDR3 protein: CASSLGPSGTYNEQFF; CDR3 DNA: TGCGCCAGCAGCTTGGGGCCTAGCGGGACCTACAATGAGCAGTTCTTC
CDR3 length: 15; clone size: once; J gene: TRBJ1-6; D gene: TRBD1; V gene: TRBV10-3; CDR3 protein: CAISGPGQGNSPLHF; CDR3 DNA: TGTGCCATCAGTGGGCCGGGACAGGGGAATTCACCCCTCCACTTT
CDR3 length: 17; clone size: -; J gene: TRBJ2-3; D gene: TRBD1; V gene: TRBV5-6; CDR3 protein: CASSGAFGTGVSDTQYF; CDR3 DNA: TGTGCCAGCAGCGGAGCGTTTGGGACAGGGGTTTCAGATACGCAGTATTTT
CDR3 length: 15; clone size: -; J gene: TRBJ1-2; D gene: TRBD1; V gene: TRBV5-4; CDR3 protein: CASSWGTGTNYGYTF; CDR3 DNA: TGTGCCAGCAGCTGGGGGACAGGGACGAACTATGGCTACACCTTC
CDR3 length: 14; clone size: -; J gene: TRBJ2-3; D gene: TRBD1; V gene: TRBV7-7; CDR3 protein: CASSYRGLTDTQYF; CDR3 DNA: TGTGCTAGCAGCTACAGGGGGCTAACCGATACGCAGTATTTT
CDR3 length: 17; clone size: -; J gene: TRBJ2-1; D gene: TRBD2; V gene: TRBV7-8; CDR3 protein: CASSLATTSGTSDEQFF; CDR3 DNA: TGTGCCAGCAGCTTAGCAACGACTAGCGGGACTTCGGATGAGCAGTTCTTC
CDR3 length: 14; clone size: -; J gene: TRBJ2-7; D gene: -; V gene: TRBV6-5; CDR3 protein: CASKVKEVSYEQYF; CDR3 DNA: TGTGCCAGCAAAGTTAAGGAGGTCTCCTACGAGCAGTACTTC
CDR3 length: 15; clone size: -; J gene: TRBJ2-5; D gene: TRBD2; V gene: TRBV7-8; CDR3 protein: CASSLSSGVQETQYF; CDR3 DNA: TGTGCCAGCAGCTTATCTAGCGGAGTCCAAGAGACCCAGTACTTC
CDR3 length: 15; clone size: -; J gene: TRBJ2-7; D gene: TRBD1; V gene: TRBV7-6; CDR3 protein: CASSSGQGTHYEQYF; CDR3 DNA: TGTGCCAGCAGCTCCGGACAGGGGACACACTACGAGCAGTACTTC
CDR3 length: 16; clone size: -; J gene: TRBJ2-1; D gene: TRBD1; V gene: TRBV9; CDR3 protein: CASSVAPTGGRNEQFF; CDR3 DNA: TGTGCCAGCAGCGTAGCTCCGACAGGGGGCCGGAATGAGCAGTTCTTC
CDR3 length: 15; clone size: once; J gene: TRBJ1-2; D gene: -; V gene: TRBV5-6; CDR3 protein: CASGLGAGAGYGYTF; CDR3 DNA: TGTGCCAGCGGCTTGGGGGCAGGGGCGGGCTATGGCTACACCTTC